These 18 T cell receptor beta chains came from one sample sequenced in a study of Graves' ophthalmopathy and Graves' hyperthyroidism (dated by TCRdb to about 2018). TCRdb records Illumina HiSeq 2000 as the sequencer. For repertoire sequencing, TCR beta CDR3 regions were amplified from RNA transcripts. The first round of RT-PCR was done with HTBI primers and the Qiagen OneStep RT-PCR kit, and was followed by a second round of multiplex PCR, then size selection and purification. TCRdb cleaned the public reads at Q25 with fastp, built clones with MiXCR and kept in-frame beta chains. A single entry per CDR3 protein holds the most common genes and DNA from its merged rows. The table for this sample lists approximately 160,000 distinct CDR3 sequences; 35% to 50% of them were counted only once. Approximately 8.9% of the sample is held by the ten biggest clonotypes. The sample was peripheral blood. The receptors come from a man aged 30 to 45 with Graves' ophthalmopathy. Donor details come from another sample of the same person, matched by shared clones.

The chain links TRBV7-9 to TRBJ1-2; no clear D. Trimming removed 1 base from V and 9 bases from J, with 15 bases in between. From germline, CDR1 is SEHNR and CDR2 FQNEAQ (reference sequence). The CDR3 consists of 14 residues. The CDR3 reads CASSLEGKLQSYTF. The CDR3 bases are TGTGCCAGCAGCTTAGAGGGAAAGCTCCAGAGCTACACCTTC. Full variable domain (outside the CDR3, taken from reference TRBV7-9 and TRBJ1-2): DTGVSQNPRHKITKRGQNVTFRCDPISEHNRLYWYRQTLGQGPEFLTYFQNEAQLEKSRLLSDRFSAERPKGSFSTLEIQRTEQGDSAMYLCASSLEGKLQSYTFGSGTRLTVV.

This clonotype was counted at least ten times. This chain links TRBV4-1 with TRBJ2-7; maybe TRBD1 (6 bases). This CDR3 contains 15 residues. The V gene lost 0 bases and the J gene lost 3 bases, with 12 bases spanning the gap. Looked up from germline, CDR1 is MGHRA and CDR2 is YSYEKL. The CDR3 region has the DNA TGCGCCAGCAGCCAAGAGGCAGGGGTCTACTACGAGCAGTACTTC. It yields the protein CASSQEAGVYYEQYF.

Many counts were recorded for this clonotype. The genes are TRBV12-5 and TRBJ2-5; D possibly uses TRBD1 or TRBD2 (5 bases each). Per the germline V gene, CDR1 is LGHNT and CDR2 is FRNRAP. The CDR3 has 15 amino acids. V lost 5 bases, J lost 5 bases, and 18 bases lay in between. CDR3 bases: TGTGCTAGTGGTAACTCTGGGGGAGTCGGGGAGACCCAGTACTTC. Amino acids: CASGNSGGVGETQYF.

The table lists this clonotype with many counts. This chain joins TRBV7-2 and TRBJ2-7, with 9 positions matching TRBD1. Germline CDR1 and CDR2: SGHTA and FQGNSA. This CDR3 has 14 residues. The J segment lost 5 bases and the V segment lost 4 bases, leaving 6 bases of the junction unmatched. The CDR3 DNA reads TGTGCCAGCAGCTCGGGACAGGGATACGACGAGCAGTACTTC. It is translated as CASSSGQGYDEQYF.

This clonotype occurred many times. The CDR3 region has the DNA TGTGCCAGCGTTAAACAGGGGGCTAAGCAGCCCCAGCATTTT. Encoded protein: CASVKQGAKQPQHF. The chain uses TRBV6-2 or TRBV6-3 and TRBJ1-5; TRBD1 agrees at 9 bases. In germline, CDR1 is MNHEY, CDR2 SVGEGT. The CDR3 consists of 14 residues. Unmatched junction bases numbered 9, after V lost 8 bases and J lost 7 bases.

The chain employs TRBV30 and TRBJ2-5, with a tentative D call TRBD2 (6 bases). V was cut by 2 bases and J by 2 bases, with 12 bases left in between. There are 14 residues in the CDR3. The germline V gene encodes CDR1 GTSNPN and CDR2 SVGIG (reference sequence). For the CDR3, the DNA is TGTGCCTGGAGTAGCGGGCCCGGTCAAGAGACCCAGTACTTC. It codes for CAWSSGPGQETQYF.

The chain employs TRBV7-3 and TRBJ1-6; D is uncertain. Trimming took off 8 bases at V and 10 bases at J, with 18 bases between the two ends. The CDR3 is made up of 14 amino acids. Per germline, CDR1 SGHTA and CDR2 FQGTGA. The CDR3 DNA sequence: TGTGCCAGCGGTTCCAGCACACGAGGCTCACCCCTCCACTTT. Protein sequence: CASGSSTRGSPLHF.

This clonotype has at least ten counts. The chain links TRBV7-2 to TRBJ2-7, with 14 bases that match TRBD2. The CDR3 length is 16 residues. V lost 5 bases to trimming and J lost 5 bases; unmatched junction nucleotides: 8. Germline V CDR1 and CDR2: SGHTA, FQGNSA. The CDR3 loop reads CASSPPGLAGAHEQYF. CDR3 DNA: TGTGCCAGCAGCCCCCCGGGACTAGCGGGAGCGCACGAGCAGTACTTC.

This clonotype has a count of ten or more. The CDR3 sequence: CASSLGAAGGSYEQYF. In nucleotides, the CDR3 is TGTGCCAGCAGTTTGGGGGCGGCAGGGGGTTCCTACGAGCAGTACTTC. The chain uses TRBV12-3 or TRBV12-4 and TRBJ2-7; 7 nucleotides align to TRBD1. Trimming cost V 3 bases and J 1 base; bases outside gene matches: 9. This CDR3 is 16 amino acids long.

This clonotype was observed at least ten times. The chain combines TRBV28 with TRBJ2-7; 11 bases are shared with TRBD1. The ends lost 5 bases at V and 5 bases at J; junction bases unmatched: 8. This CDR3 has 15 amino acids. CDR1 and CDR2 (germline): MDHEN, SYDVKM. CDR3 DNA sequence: TGTGCCAGCAGTAACGGGGGACAGGGGGAAGACGAGCAGTACTTC. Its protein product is CASSNGGQGEDEQYF.

The CDR3 sequence: CASSLVNGGGDYTIYF. The CDR3 nucleotides read TGTGCCAGCAGCTTAGTTAATGGCGGCGGAGATTACACCATATATTTT. The chain carries TRBV11-2 and TRBJ1-3, with D uncertain. The germline V gene has CDR1 SGHAT and CDR2 FQNNGV. Trimming took off 1 base at V and 8 bases at J, with 18 bases between the two ends. CDR3 length: 16 amino acids.

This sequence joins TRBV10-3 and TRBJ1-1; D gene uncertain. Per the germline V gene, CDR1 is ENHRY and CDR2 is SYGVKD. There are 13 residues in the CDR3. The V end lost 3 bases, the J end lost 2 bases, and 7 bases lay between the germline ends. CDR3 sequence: CAISENSNTEAFF. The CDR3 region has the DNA TGTGCCATCAGTGAAAACAGTAACACTGAAGCTTTCTTT.

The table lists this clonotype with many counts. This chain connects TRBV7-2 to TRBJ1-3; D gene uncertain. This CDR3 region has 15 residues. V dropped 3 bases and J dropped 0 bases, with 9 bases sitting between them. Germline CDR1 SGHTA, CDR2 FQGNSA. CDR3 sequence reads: CASSLQFSSGNTIYF. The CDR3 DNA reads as TGTGCCAGCAGCTTGCAGTTTAGCTCTGGAAACACCATATATTTT.

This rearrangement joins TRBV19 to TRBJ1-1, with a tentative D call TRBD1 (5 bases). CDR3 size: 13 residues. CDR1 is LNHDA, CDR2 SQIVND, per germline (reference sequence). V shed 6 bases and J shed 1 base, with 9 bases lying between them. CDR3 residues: CASRRDRNTEAFF. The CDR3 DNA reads TGTGCCAGTAGGCGAGACAGGAACACTGAAGCTTTCTTT.

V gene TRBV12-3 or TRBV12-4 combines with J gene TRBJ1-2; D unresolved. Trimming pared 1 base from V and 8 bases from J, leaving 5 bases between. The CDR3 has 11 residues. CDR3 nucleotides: TGTGCCAGCAGTTTAGTCGGCGGCTACACCTTC. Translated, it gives CASSLVGGYTF.

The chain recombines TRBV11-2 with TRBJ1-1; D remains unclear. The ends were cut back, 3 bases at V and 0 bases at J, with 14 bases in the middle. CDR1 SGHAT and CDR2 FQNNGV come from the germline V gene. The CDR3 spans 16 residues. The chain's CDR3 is CASSFRQTKMNTEAFF. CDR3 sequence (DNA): TGTGCCAGCAGCTTCCGCCAGACAAAGATGAACACTGAAGCTTTCTTT.

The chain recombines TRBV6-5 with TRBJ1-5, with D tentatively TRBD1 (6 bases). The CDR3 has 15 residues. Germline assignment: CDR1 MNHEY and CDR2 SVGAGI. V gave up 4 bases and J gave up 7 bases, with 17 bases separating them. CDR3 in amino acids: CASSLYPQGVQPQHF. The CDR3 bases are TGTGCCAGCAGTTTATACCCACAGGGTGTGCAGCCCCAGCATTTT.

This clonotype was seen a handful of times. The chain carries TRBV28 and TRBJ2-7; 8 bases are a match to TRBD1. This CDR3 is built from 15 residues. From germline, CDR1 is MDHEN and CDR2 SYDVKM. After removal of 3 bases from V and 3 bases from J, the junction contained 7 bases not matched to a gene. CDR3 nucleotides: TGTGCCAGCAGTTTGTCGACAGGGGAGGACTACGAGCAGTACTTC. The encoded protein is CASSLSTGEDYEQYF.